This TCR beta chain comes out of a study of identical twins. V lost 3 bases, J lost 0 bases, and 9 bases lay in between. This CDR3 has 14 amino acids. Germline assignment: CDR1 MDHEN and CDR2 SYDVKM. General study results and limits: In zero-insertion analyses, partial confounding could arise from invariant MAIT and iNKT cells. Models predicted too little out-of-frame TCR alpha sharing in monozygotic twins. Low generation-probability sequences were in excess among twin-shared out-of-frame alpha sequences.

Concerning this clonotype: Its antigen is unidentified.

A universal primer site came from template switching; cDNA carried unique molecular identifiers. TCRdb itself ran the 5' RACE reads through MiXCR, one entry per CDR3 protein. The repertoire holds 750,000 to 950,000 distinct CDR3 sequences, with 9% to 15% as singletons. These records were also assigned to another study, of yellow fever vaccine responses in identical twins.

V is TRBV28 and J is TRBJ2-7; D could derive from TRBD1 or TRBD2 (5 bases each). This clonotype was obtained from a woman aged 18-30 years in good health. Sequenced sample: PBMCs. The CDR3 here is CASSLDGTSYEQYF. CDR3 bases: TGTGCCAGCAGTTTGGACGGGACCTCCTACGAGCAGTACTTC. The whole variable domain, filled in from reference TRBV28 and TRBJ2-7, reads DVKVTQSSRYLVKRTGEKVFLECVQDMDHENMFWYRQDPGLGLRLIYFSYDVKMKEKGDIPEGYSVSREKKERFSLILESASTNQTSMYLCASSLDGTSYEQYFGPGTRLTVT.